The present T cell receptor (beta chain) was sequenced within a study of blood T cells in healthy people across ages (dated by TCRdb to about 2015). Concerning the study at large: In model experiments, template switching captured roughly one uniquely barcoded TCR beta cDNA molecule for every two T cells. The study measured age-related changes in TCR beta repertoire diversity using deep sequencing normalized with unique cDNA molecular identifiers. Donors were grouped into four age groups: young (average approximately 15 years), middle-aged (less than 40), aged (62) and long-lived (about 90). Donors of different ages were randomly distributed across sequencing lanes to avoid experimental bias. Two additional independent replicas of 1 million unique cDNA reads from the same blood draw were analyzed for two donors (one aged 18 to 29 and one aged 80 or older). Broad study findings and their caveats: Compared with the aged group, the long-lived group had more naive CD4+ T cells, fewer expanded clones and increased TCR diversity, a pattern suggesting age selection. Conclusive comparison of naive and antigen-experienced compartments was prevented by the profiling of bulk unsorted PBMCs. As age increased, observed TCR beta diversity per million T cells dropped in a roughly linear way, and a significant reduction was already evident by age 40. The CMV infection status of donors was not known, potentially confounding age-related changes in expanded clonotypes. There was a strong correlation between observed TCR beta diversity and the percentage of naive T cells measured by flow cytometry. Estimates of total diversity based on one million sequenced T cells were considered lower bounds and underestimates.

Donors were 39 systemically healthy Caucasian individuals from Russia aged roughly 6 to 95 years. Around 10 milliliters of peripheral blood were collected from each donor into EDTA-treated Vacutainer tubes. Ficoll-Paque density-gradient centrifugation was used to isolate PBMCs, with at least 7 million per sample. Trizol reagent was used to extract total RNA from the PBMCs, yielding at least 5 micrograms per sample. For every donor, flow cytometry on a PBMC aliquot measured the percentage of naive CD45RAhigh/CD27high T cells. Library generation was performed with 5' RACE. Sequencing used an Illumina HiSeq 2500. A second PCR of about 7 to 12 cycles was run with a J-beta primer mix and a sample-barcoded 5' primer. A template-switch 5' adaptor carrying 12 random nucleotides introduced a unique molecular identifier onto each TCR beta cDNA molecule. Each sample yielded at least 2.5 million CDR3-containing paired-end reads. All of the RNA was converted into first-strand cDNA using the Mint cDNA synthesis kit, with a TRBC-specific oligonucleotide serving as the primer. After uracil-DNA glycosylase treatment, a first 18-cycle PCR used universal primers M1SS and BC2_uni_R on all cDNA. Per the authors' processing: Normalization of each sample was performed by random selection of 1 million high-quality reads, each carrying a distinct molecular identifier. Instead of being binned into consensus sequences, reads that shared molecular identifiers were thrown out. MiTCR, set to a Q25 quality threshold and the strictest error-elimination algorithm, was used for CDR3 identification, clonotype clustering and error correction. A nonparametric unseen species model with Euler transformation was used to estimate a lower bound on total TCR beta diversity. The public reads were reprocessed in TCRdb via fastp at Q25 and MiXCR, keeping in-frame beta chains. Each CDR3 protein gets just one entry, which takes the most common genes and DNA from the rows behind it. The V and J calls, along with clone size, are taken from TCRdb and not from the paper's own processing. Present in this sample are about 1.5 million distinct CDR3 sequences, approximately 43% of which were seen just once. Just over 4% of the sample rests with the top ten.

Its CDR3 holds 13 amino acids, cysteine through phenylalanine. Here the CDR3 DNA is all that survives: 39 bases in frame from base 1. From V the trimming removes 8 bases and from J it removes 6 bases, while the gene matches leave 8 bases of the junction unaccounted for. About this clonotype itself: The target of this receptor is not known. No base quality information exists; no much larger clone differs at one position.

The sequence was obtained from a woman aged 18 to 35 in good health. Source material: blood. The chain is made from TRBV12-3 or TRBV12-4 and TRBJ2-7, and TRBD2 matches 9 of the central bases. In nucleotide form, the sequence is TGTGCCAGCTTGAGTAGCGGGAGCCTCGAGCAGTACTTC. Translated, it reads CASLSSGSLEQYF.